Listed below are T cell receptor beta chains from one sample, sequenced in a study of blood T cell repertoires in COVID-19. The assay was immunoSEQ multiplex PCR, and TCRdb's table has in-frame clones only and misses some. Here the sample spans about 230,000 clones, 65% to 90% being singletons. Sequenced: peripheral blood. Every receptor here comes from a man aged 40-49 years who had recovered from COVID-19. Each CDR3 is given with its conserved first and last residue. The D gene is left open where the match is weak. Clone size, where shown, is once, few, many, or a class for clones that have expanded.

j_call | d_call | clone_size | cdr3_length | v_call | cdr3_nt | cdr3_aa
TRBJ2-5 | TRBD1 | once | 14 | TRBV7-2 | TGTGCCAGCAGCTTTAGACAGGGGCCAGAGACCCAGTACTTC | CASSFRQGPETQYF
TRBJ1-2 | - | - | 12 | TRBV7-9 | TGTGCCAGCAGCCTTATCTTTAACAGCTACACCTTC | CASSLIFNSYTF
TRBJ2-1 | TRBD2 | - | 17 | TRBV9 | TGTGCCAGCAGCGTAGATTTAGGGACTAGCGGCTACAATGAGCAGTTCTTC | CASSVDLGTSGYNEQFF
TRBJ2-7 | - | - | 15 | TRBV10-2 | TGCGCCAGCAGTGAGTGGGACCCGGGGGCCTACGAGCAGTACTTC | CASSEWDPGAYEQYF
TRBJ1-1 | - | - | 13 | TRBV19 | TGTGCCAGTAGTATGGTACAGAACACTGAAGCTTTCTTT | CASSMVQNTEAFF
TRBJ2-2 | - | - | 21 | TRBV15 | TGTGCCACCAGCCCCCCTCAACGGCCTCCCCAACTATCGCGGAACACCGGGGAGCTGTTTTTT | CATSPPQRPPQLSRNTGELFF
TRBJ2-3 | TRBD2 | once | 16 | TRBV7-9 | TGTGCCAGCAGCAGAGGGACTAGCGATGGCACAGATACGCAGTATTTT | CASSRGTSDGTDTQYF
TRBJ2-7 | TRBD1 | once | 15 | TRBV2 | TGTGCCAGCAGTGTGGACAGGGGCGGATCCTACGAGCAGTACTTC | CASSVDRGGSYEQYF
TRBJ2-2 | - | - | 15 | TRBV20-1 | TGCAGTGCTAGTCTCTGGGGGCCGGACACCGGGGAGCTGTTTTTT | CSASLWGPDTGELFF
TRBJ2-1 | TRBD2 | once | 14 | TRBV9 | TGTGCCAGCACTCGCGGGAGTTACTACAATGAGCAGTTCTTC | CASTRGSYYNEQFF
TRBJ1-6 | - | - | 15 | TRBV2 | TGTGCCAGCAGTGAATTGAGAAGGGGCGGTTCACCCCTCCACTTT | CASSELRRGGSPLHF
TRBJ1-2 | - | - | 13 | TRBV29-1 | TGCAGCGTTGAAGGGGAGGGCCCGAATGGCTACACCTTC | CSVEGEGPNGYTF
TRBJ1-5 | - | - | 13 | TRBV12-3/TRBV12-4 | TGTGCCAGCAGTTTAGCGCATACAGGATCCCAGCATTTT | CASSLAHTGSQHF
TRBJ2-3 | TRBD2 | - | 17 | TRBV2 | TGTGCCAGCAGTGATGGACTAGCGGGGGCGGGCGCAGATACGCAGTATTTT | CASSDGLAGAGADTQYF
TRBJ1-1 | - | - | 14 | TRBV5-1 | TGCGCCAGCAGCCTGACGGCAGGGAACACTGAAGCTTTCTTT | CASSLTAGNTEAFF
TRBJ1-2 | TRBD1 | once | 15 | TRBV5-5 | TGTGCCAGCAGCTGGGGATCACAGGGGAGCTATGGCTACACCTTC | CASSWGSQGSYGYTF
TRBJ1-1 | - | - | 15 | TRBV7-9 | TGTGCCAGCAGCTTAGGGGTTGCGGGGAACACTGAAGCTTTCTTT | CASSLGVAGNTEAFF
TRBJ1-4 | TRBD1 | - | 14 | TRBV19 | TGTGCCAGTAGTAACAGGGGAGAGGGTGGAAAACTGTTTTTT | CASSNRGEGGKLFF
TRBJ2-7 | TRBD1 | few | 15 | TRBV5-4 | TGTGCCAGCAGCGGGGGGGACAGGGGGATGGTCGAGCAGTACTTC | CASSGGDRGMVEQYF
TRBJ1-2 | TRBD1 | - | 15 | TRBV5-8 | TGTGCCAGCAGCTTGGAGGGACAGGGATTATTAGGCTACACCTTC | CASSLEGQGLLGYTF
TRBJ2-3 | - | - | 16 | TRBV27 | TGTGCCAGACGACGCGGCCCCAACCCTAGCACAGATACGCAGTATTTT | CARRRGPNPSTDTQYF
TRBJ1-2 | - | - | 12 | TRBV5-6 | TGTGCCAGCAGCTTAGGAGGGAATGGCTACACCTTC | CASSLGGNGYTF
TRBJ1-4 | TRBD1 | - | 18 | TRBV15 | TGTGCCACCAGCAGACCTCCAGGGAGGACAGGGGGCGTAGGAGGACTGTTTTTT | CATSRPPGRTGGVGGLFF
TRBJ2-5 | - | - | 14 | TRBV7-2 | TGTGCCAGCAGCTTCCAGGGCGGTCAAGAGACCCAGTACTTC | CASSFQGGQETQYF
TRBJ1-2 | TRBD1 | few | 15 | TRBV5-6 | TGTGCCAGCAGCCAGGGAGCCGGGACAGGGGCCGGTCACACCTTC | CASSQGAGTGAGHTF
TRBJ2-1 | TRBD1 | once | 15 | TRBV6-1 | TGTGCCAGCAGTGAGTGGCAGGGGGAGTACAATGAGCAGTTCTTC | CASSEWQGEYNEQFF
TRBJ2-3 | - | - | 13 | TRBV11-3 | TGTGCCAGCAGCTTACAGGGGACAGATACGCAGTATTTT | CASSLQGTDTQYF
TRBJ1-2 | TRBD1 | - | 15 | TRBV19 | TGTGCCAGCCGGGACAGGGGGCTAAGCGACTATGGCTACACCTTC | CASRDRGLSDYGYTF
TRBJ2-3 | TRBD2 | once | 15 | TRBV7-2 | TGTGCCAGCAGCTTATTGCGGGGGGGCCGAGATACGCAGTATTTT | CASSLLRGGRDTQYF
TRBJ2-2 | - | once | 16 | TRBV19 | TGTGCCAGTAGGCCACGGGGGGCAGTAAACACCGGGGAGCTGTTTTTT | CASRPRGAVNTGELFF
TRBJ1-5 | - | - | 15 | TRBV19 | TGTGCCAGTAGTATTAGGAGGGGACCTAATCAGCCCCAGCATTTT | CASSIRRGPNQPQHF
TRBJ2-1 | TRBD2 | - | 16 | TRBV5-1 | TGCGCCAGCAGCATTGGGACTAGCGGGTACTACAATGAGCAGTTCTTC | CASSIGTSGYYNEQFF
TRBJ2-7 | - | once | 14 | TRBV7-9 | TGTGCCAGCAGCTTAGGCAGGGTCAGCTACGAGCAGTACTTC | CASSLGRVSYEQYF
TRBJ1-5 | TRBD1 | - | 19 | TRBV19 | TGTGCCAGTAGGAATCGACAGGGGGCCGTGTCGGGAAGCAATCAGCCCCAGCATTTT | CASRNRQGAVSGSNQPQHF
TRBJ2-3 | - | once | 16 | TRBV7-2 | TGTGCCAGCAGCTTAGGCCTGGTCTACGGCACAGATACGCAGTATTTT | CASSLGLVYGTDTQYF
TRBJ1-1 | TRBD1 | - | 15 | TRBV10-2 | TGCGCCAGCAGTGATCGGGGACAGGGATCACACGAAGCTTTCTTT | CASSDRGQGSHEAFF
TRBJ2-5 | TRBD2 | - | 16 | TRBV10-3 | TGTGCCATCAGTGATCCTAGCGGGGGGATGGATGCGACCCAGTACTTC | CAISDPSGGMDATQYF
TRBJ1-1 | - | - | 12 | TRBV30 | TGTGCCTGGACCCAGATTACGTACGAAGCTTTCTTT | CAWTQITYEAFF
TRBJ2-3 | - | - | 15 | TRBV9 | TGTGCCAGCAGCGTAGTCAGTCGGGGGAGAGATACGCAGTATTTT | CASSVVSRGRDTQYF
TRBJ1-2 | - | - | 14 | TRBV5-4 | TGTGCCAGCAGCTCCCCCCAGATTAACTATGGCTACACCTTC | CASSSPQINYGYTF
TRBJ1-2 | - | - | 12 | TRBV29-1 | TGCAGCGGCGGTAGACTGGGCTATGGCTACACCTTC | CSGGRLGYGYTF
TRBJ2-3 | TRBD1 | - | 15 | TRBV11-2 | TGTGCCAGCAGCTTCTGGGACAGGGACACAGATACGCAGTATTTT | CASSFWDRDTDTQYF
TRBJ2-7 | - | - | 12 | TRBV2 | TGTGCCAGTGCCCTTAGCACCTACGAGCAGTACTTC | CASALSTYEQYF
TRBJ1-4 | - | - | 14 | TRBV5-1 | TGCGCCAGCAGCTCCCAGGGTAATAGTGAAAAACTGTTTTTT | CASSSQGNSEKLFF
TRBJ1-6 | TRBD1 | - | 13 | TRBV7-2 | TGTGCCAGCAGGGACAGGGGAAATTCACCCCTCCACTTT | CASRDRGNSPLHF
TRBJ2-2 | TRBD2 | - | 15 | TRBV2 | TGTGCCAGCAGTGAATGGGAGGGCCTTACCGGGGAGCTGTTTTTT | CASSEWEGLTGELFF
TRBJ2-1 | TRBD2 | - | 15 | TRBV7-9 | TGTGCCAGCAGCGCCATCGGACTAGCCGGGAGCGAGCAGTTCTTC | CASSAIGLAGSEQFF
TRBJ2-2 | TRBD1 | - | 17 | TRBV4-1 | TGCGCCAGCAGCCAAGTTACTCAGGGGGCGCGGACCGGGGAGCTGTTTTTT | CASSQVTQGARTGELFF
TRBJ2-1 | TRBD2 | - | 16 | TRBV7-9 | TGTGCCAGCAGCTTAATCTCTCGCGGGAGCTACAATGAGCAGTTCTTC | CASSLISRGSYNEQFF
TRBJ2-6 | - | - | 17 | TRBV4-3 | TGCGCCAGCAGCCAAGTCGGGTCCACCTCTGGGGCCAACGTCCTGACTTTC | CASSQVGSTSGANVLTF